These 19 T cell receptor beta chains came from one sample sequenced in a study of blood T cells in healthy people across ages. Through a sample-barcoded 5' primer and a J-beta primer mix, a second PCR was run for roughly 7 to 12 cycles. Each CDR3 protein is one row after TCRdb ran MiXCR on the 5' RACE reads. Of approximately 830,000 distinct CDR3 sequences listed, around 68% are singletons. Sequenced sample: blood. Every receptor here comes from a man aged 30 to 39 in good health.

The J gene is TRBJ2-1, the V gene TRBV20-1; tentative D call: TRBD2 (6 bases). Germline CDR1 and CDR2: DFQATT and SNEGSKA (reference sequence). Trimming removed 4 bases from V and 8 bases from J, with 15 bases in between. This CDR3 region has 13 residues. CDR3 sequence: CSATLRLGDEQFF. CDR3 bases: TGCAGTGCTACCCTGCGACTAGGGGATGAGCAGTTCTTC.

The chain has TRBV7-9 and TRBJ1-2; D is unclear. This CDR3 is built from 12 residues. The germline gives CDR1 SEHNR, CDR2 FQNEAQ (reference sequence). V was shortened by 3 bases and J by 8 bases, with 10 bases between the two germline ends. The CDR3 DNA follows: TGTGCCAGCAGCTTTAGCGAGGAGGGCTACACCTTC. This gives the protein CASSFSEEGYTF.

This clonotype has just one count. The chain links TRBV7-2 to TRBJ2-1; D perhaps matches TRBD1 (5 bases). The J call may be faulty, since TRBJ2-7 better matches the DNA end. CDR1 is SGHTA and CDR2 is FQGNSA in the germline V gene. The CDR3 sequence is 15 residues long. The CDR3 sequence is CASSPSQGSYYEQYF. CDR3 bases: TGTGCCAGCAGCCCGTCCCAGGGTTCCTACTACGAGCAGTACTTC.

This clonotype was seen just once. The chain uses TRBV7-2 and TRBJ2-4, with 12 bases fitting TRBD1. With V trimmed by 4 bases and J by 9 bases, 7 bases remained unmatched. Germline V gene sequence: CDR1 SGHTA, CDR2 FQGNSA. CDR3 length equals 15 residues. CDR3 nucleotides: TGTGCCAGCAGCTCTCAGGGACAGGGGGCCGGCATTCAGTACTTC. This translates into CASSSQGQGAGIQYF.

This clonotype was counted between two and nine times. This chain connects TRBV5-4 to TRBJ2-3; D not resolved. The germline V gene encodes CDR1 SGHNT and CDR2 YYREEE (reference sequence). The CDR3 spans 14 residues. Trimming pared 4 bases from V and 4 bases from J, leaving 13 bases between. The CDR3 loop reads CASSPRKGADTQYF. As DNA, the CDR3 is TGTGCCAGCAGCCCGAGAAAAGGAGCAGATACGCAGTATTTT.

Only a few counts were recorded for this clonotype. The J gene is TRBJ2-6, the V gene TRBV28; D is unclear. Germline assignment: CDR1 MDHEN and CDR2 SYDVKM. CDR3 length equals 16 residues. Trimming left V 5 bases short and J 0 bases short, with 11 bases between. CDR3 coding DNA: TGTGCCAGCAGTCGTGGTTGGAACTCTGGGGCCAACGTCCTGACTTTC. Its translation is CASSRGWNSGANVLTF.

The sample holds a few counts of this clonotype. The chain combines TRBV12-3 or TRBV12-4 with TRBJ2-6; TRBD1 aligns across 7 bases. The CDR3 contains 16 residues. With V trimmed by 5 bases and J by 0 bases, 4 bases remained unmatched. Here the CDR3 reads CASSTGAISGANVLTF. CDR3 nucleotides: TGTGCCAGCAGTACAGGGGCCATCTCTGGGGCCAACGTCCTGACTTTC.

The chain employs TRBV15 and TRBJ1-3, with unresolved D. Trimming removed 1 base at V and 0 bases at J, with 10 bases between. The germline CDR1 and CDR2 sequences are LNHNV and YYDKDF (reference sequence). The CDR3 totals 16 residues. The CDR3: CATSRVQPSSGNTIYF. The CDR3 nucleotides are TGTGCCACCAGCAGAGTACAGCCGAGCTCTGGAAACACCATATATTTT.

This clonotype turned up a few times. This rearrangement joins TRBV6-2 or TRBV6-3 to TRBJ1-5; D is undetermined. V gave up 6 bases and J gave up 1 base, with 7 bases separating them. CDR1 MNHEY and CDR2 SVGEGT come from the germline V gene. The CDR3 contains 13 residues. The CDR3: CASSPRSNQPQHF. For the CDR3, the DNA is TGTGCCAGCAGCCCTAGGAGCAATCAGCCCCAGCATTTT.

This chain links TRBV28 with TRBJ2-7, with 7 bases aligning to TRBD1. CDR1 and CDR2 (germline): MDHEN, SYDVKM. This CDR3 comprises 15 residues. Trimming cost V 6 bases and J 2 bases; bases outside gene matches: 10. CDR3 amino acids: CASSLGQEGPYEQYF. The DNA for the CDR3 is TGTGCCAGCAGCCTAGGACAGGAAGGTCCCTACGAGCAGTACTTC.

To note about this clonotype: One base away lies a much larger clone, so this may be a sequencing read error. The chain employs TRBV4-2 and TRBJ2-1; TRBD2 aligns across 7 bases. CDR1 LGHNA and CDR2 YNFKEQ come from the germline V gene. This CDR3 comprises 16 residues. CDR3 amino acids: CASSQDLAGDHNKQFF. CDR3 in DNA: TGTGCCAGCAGCCAAGATCTGGCGGGGGATCACAATAAGCAGTTCTTC.

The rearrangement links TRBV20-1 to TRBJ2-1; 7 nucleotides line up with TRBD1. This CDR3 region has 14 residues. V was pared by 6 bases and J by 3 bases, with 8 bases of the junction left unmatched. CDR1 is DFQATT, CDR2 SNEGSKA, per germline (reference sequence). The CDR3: CSASSRGFYNEQFF. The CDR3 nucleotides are TGCAGTGCATCTAGCAGGGGGTTCTACAATGAGCAGTTCTTC.

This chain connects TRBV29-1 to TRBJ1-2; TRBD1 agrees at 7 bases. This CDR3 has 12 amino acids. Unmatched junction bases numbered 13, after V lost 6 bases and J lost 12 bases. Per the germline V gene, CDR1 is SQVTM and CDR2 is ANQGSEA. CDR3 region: CSVQGVNEWDTF. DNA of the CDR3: TGCAGCGTCCAGGGGGTGAATGAATGGGACACCTTC.

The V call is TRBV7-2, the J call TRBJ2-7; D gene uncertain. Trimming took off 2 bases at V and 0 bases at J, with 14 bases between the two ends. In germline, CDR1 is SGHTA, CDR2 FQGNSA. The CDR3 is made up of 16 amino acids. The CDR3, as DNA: TGTGCCAGCAGCTTAATGGCCCGGACCCTCTCCTACGAGCAGTACTTC. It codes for CASSLMARTLSYEQYF.

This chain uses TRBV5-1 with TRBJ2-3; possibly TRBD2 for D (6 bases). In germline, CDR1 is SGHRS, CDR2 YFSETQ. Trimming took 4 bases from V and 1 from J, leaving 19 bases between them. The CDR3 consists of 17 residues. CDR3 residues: CASSPSGSGPRTDTQYF. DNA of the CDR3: TGCGCCAGCAGCCCCTCCGGTAGCGGTCCTCGCACAGATACGCAGTATTTT.

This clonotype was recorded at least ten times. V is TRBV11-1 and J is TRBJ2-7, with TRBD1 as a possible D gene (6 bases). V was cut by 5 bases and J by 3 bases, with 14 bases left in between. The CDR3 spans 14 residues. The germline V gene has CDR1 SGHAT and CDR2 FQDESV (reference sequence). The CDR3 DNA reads TGTGCCAGCAGCAACCGGGACATGAACTACGAGCAGTACTTC. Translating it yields CASSNRDMNYEQYF.

This chain's CDR3 is CASTPPGKETQYF. The CDR3 DNA is TGTGCCAGCACTCCCCCTGGGAAGGAGACCCAGTACTTC. This chain links TRBV28 with TRBJ2-5; D is uncertain. Germline CDR1 is MDHEN and CDR2 is SYDVKM. V was clipped by 7 bases and J by 5 bases, with 14 bases between them. The CDR3 is 13 amino acids.

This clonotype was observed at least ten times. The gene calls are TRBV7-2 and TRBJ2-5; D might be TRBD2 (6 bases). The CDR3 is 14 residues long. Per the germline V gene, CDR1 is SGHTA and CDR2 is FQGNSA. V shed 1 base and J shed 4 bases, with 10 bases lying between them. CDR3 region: CASSLGGVRETQYF. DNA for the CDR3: TGTGCCAGCAGCTTAGGGGGGGTGCGAGAGACCCAGTACTTC.

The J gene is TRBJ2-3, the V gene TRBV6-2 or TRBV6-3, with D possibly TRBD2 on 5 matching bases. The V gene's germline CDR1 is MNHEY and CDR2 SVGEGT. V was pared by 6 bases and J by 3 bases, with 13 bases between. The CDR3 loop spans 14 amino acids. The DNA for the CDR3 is TGTGCCAGCAGACACGGGAAGGGAACAGATACGCAGTATTTT. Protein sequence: CASRHGKGTDTQYF.